These T cell receptor beta chains were read from a single sample in a study of T-cell memory formation after mild COVID-19. Each CDR3 protein gets one entry after TCRdb re-called the 5' RACE reads with MiXCR. The repertoire holds approximately 150,000 distinct CDR3 sequences, with 15% to 20% as singletons. The sequenced material came from PBMCs or a T cell subset sorted from them (not recorded which). The receptors here all came from an adult woman who had mild COVID-19 (a few samples of this study predate the infection). Cell type and time point are not known. The CDR3 runs from the conserved cysteine through the conserved F or W. D genes are given only for firm matches. Size tells how often a clone was seen (once, few, many) or the class of an expanded clone, and some rows leave it out.

D gene,clone size,J gene,V gene,CDR3 protein,CDR3 DNA
-,-,TRBJ1-2,TRBV2,CASSGPGHGYTF,TGTGCCAGCAGTGGCCCGGGGCATGGCTACACCTTC
TRBD1,-,TRBJ2-7,TRBV7-9,CASREGQGNHEQYF,TGTGCCAGCAGGGAGGGACAGGGGAACCACGAGCAGTACTTC
-,many,TRBJ2-2,TRBV30,CAWNRLTYTGELFF,TGTGCCTGGAACCGACTCACCTATACCGGGGAGCTGTTTTTT
TRBD1,-,TRBJ2-2,TRBV5-1,CASSSGTGAFTGELFF,TGCGCCAGCAGCTCCGGGACAGGGGCTTTCACCGGGGAGCTGTTTTTT
TRBD1,few,TRBJ2-6,TRBV9,CASSYGQGARRSGANVLTF,TGTGCCAGCAGCTACGGACAGGGGGCACGTCGCTCTGGGGCCAACGTCCTGACTTTC
-,-,TRBJ2-3,TRBV20-1,CSATRPGGRVADTQYF,TGCAGTGCTACCAGGCCTGGGGGGCGAGTGGCAGATACGCAGTATTTT
TRBD1,few,TRBJ2-7,TRBV20-1,CSASRGQASYEQYF,TGCAGTGCTAGTAGGGGACAGGCATCCTACGAGCAGTACTTC
TRBD1,few,TRBJ1-1,TRBV7-2,CASSLRQGDTEAFF,TGTGCCAGCAGCCTGAGACAGGGTGACACTGAAGCTTTCTTT
TRBD1,-,TRBJ2-7,TRBV24-1,CATSENTGGLSYEQYF,TGTGCCACCAGTGAGAACACAGGGGGCCTTTCCTACGAGCAGTACTTC
-,few,TRBJ2-3,TRBV7-2,CASSEDWVDTQYF,TGTGCCAGCAGCGAGGACTGGGTAGATACGCAGTATTTT
TRBD1,-,TRBJ2-1,TRBV29-1,CSVRGGQGYGHNEQFF,TGCAGCGTTAGGGGGGGACAGGGGTATGGTCACAATGAGCAGTTCTTC
-,few,TRBJ1-4,TRBV7-2,CASSSSLLTNEKLFF,TGTGCCAGCAGCTCGAGTTTGTTGACTAATGAAAAACTGTTTTTT
-,-,TRBJ2-2,TRBV7-9,CASSLYDTGELFF,TGTGCCAGCAGCTTATATGACACCGGGGAGCTGTTTTTT
TRBD2,-,TRBJ2-4,TRBV5-1,CASSLSSGGLLAKNIQYF,TGCGCCAGCAGCTTGTCTAGCGGGGGGCTGTTAGCCAAAAACATTCAGTACTTC
-,-,TRBJ2-1,TRBV24-1,CATSQVPYNEQFF,TGTGCCACCAGTCAAGTACCCTACAATGAGCAGTTCTTC
TRBD2,-,TRBJ2-2,TRBV12-3/TRBV12-4,CASSPSGLVATGELFF,TGTGCCAGCAGCCCCTCGGGACTAGTAGCCACCGGGGAGCTGTTTTTT
-,many,TRBJ1-1,TRBV20-1,CSARGHRTNTEAFF,TGCAGTGCTAGAGGACACCGCACGAACACTGAAGCTTTCTTT
TRBD2,few,TRBJ2-1,TRBV7-9,CASSSLTSGPSWGNEQFF,TGTGCCAGCAGCTCCCTGACTAGCGGGCCCTCCTGGGGCAATGAGCAGTTCTTC
-,-,TRBJ2-7,TRBV5-1,CASTPQTGTYEQYF,TGCGCCAGCACCCCACAGACAGGAACCTACGAGCAGTACTTC
TRBD1,-,TRBJ1-2,TRBV6-5,CASSSTGQGAGYTF,TGTGCCAGCAGTTCGACCGGACAGGGGGCTGGCTACACCTTC
-,-,TRBJ1-1,TRBV7-3,CASSLTWGSNTEAFF,TGTGCCAGCAGCTTAACTTGGGGGTCTAACACTGAAGCTTTCTTT
TRBD1,-,TRBJ2-6,TRBV11-2,CASSSPRDRGLSGANVLTF,TGTGCCAGCAGCTCGCCCCGGGACAGGGGACTCTCTGGGGCCAACGTCCTTACTTTC
-,few,TRBJ2-7,TRBV15,CATSRDHSYEQYF,TGTGCCACCAGCCGGGACCACTCCTACGAGCAGTACTTC
TRBD2,few,TRBJ2-5,TRBV5-1,CASTVDRGLAAQETQYF,TGCGCCAGCACGGTGGATCGCGGACTAGCGGCACAAGAGACCCAGTACTTC
-,few,TRBJ1-3,TRBV29-1,CSVGAGRGNTIYF,TGCAGCGTTGGAGCAGGACGCGGAAACACCATATATTTT
-,-,TRBJ1-1,TRBV7-8,CASSRGAATEAFF,TGTGCCAGCAGCCGCGGCGCCGCCACTGAAGCTTTCTTT
TRBD2,few,TRBJ2-7,TRBV6-2/TRBV6-3,CASRPGGGDEQYF,TGTGCCAGCAGACCGGGAGGCGGGGACGAGCAGTACTTC
-,many,TRBJ2-1,TRBV3-1,CASTAGRNNEQFF,TGTGCCAGCACGGCGGGACGTAACAATGAGCAGTTCTTC
-,few,TRBJ2-7,TRBV12-5,CASALDQWGLTDEQYF,TGTGCTAGTGCCCTGGATCAATGGGGGTTGACAGATGAGCAGTACTTC
TRBD1,few,TRBJ1-2,TRBV5-1,CASSLDSGGNYGYTF,TGCGCCAGCAGCTTGGATTCAGGGGGGAACTATGGCTACACCTTC
TRBD1,-,TRBJ1-1,TRBV5-1,CASSLTGGDTEAFF,TGCGCCAGCAGCTTGACAGGGGGGGACACTGAAGCTTTCTTT
-,-,TRBJ2-2,TRBV5-1,CASSLVGVGIVGELFF,TGCGCCAGCAGCTTGGTCGGGGTCGGGATTGTCGGGGAGCTGTTTTTT
TRBD2,-,TRBJ2-7,TRBV7-2,CASSGLAARRGEQYF,TGTGCCAGCAGCGGACTAGCGGCCCGTAGGGGGGAGCAGTACTTC
-,-,TRBJ2-1,TRBV5-1,CASSRTLATVHNEQFF,TGCGCCAGCAGCCGGACCCTAGCGACTGTACACAATGAGCAGTTCTTC
-,-,TRBJ2-7,TRBV7-6,CASSFQQGPTYEQYF,TGTGCCAGCAGCTTTCAGCAGGGACCAACCTACGAGCAGTACTTC
TRBD1,-,TRBJ2-4,TRBV20-1,CSAPRDRGLENIQYF,TGCAGTGCCCCAAGGGACAGGGGCCTTGAAAACATTCAGTACTTC
-,-,TRBJ2-3,TRBV7-8,CASSQMDFTDTQYF,TGTGCCAGCAGCCAAATGGACTTCACAGATACGCAGTATTTT